Below are 25 T cell receptor beta chains sequenced from a single sample in a study of breast tumors, draining lymph nodes, adjacent tissues. Each CDR3 protein is one row after TCRdb ran MiXCR on the multiplex PCR reads. The sample carries approximately 200,000 distinct CDR3 sequences, approximately 33% recorded once. Samples came from axillary lymph nodes draining the breast cancer. Sequencing used axillary lymph node tissue. These receptors were collected from a female donor with breast cancer. Some clones in this sample may be carry-over from other donors' samples.

This clonotype was picked up many times. The chain has TRBV20-1 and TRBJ2-3; the match to TRBD2 covers 12 bases. J was trimmed by 7 bases and V by 2 bases; bases with no gene match: 7. The length of the CDR3 is 15 residues. Germline lookup yields CDR1 DFQATT and CDR2 SNEGSKA (reference sequence). The CDR3 DNA reads TGCAGTGCTAGATACGGACTAGCGGGGAAGTATACGCAGTATTTT. Its protein is CSARYGLAGKYTQYF.

In the case of this clonotype: The CDR3 does not close with the conserved phenylalanine or tryptophan, likely indicating a read error. The limits of the CDR3 on the DNA are not certain, so only TCRdb's listed CDR3 is given. The genes are TRBV24-1 and TRBJ2-5. With termini counted, the CDR3 has 8 amino acids. Germline V gene data show CDR1 as KGHDR and CDR2 as SFDVKD. The CDR3 region is CATSDIGI.

CDR3 sequence (DNA): TGTGCCAGCAGCTTAGGGGCGACAGGGGGCTGCCCCGGGGAGCTGTTTTTT. Amino acids: CASSLGATGGCPGELFF. V gene TRBV7-9 combines with J gene TRBJ2-2, with 10 positions matching TRBD1. This CDR3 is built from 17 residues. Germline values: CDR1 SEHNR, CDR2 FQNEAQ (reference sequence). V shed 1 base and J 6 bases; nucleotides not matched to a gene: 8.

This clonotype was recorded many times. The V call is TRBV20-1, the J call TRBJ2-7; a possible D gene is TRBD2 (6 bases). Germline assignment: CDR1 DFQATT and CDR2 SNEGSKA (reference sequence). Trimming removed 1 base from V and 3 bases from J, with 13 bases in between. CDR3 length equals 14 residues. The CDR3 bases are TGCAGTGCTAGAGTGGGCGGGGTCTACTACGAGCAGTACTTC. Its protein product is CSARVGGVYYEQYF.

The table lists this clonotype with a few counts. The chain links TRBV28 to TRBJ1-1; D ambiguous. Trimming took 6 bases from V and 0 from J, leaving 8 bases between them. CDR1 MDHEN and CDR2 SYDVKM come from the germline V gene. CDR3 length equals 13 residues. For the CDR3, the DNA is TGTGCCAGCAGCCATACAGTGAACACTGAAGCTTTCTTT. Its translation: CASSHTVNTEAFF.

This clonotype was recorded at least ten times. The gene calls are TRBV25-1 and TRBJ2-7, with D possibly being TRBD1 (6 bases). CDR1 is MGHDK, CDR2 SYGVNS, per germline. V was shortened by 8 bases and J by 2 bases, with 16 bases between the two germline ends. The CDR3 sequence is 14 residues long. CDR3 DNA: TGTGCCAGCCTTGGGGGCGACAGGCCCTACGAGCAGTACTTC. It translates to CASLGGDRPYEQYF.

For this clonotype: Being one base from a much bigger clone, this may be a read error. The conserved phenylalanine or tryptophan normally closing the CDR3 is absent here, so this likely arose from a read error. The rearrangement uses TRBV25-1 and TRBJ2-5, with 8 bases matching TRBD1. Germline CDR1 MGHDK, CDR2 SYGVNS. The CDR3 consists of 14 residues. The DNA of the CDR3 is TGCGCCAGCAGCCCTGGGACAGGTTCAGAGACCCAGTACTCC. Translating gives CASSPGTGSETQYS.

Concerning this clonotype: Since the CDR3 does not end with the conserved phenylalanine or tryptophan, this likely comes from a read error. J is TRBJ2-3 and V is TRBV12-3 or TRBV12-4; 7 nucleotides agree with TRBD1. After removal of 1 base from V and 3 bases from J, the junction contained 4 bases not matched to a gene. The CDR3 runs 15 residues. The chain's CDR3 is CASSLEGGATDTQYI. The CDR3 bases are TGTGCCAGCAGTTTAGAAGGGGGCGCGACAGATACGCAGTATATT.

This clonotype appeared many times. This chain joins TRBV12-3 or TRBV12-4 and TRBJ2-2; weak D call: TRBD1 (6 bases). The CDR3 contains 17 residues. V lost 2 bases, J lost 3 bases, and 16 bases lay in between. In DNA form, the CDR3 reads TGTGCCAGCAGTTTAACCCTAGCCAGGGGTGACACCGGGGAGCTGTTTTTT. Translated: CASSLTLARGDTGELFF.

Many counts were recorded for this clonotype. A clone one base away is much larger, so this may be a read error. The rearrangement joins TRBV30 to TRBJ1-6, with TRBD1 as a possible D gene (5 bases). Germline CDR1 GTSNPN, CDR2 SVGIG (reference sequence). The CDR3 extends over 13 amino acids. CDR3 nucleotides: TGTGCCTGGAGTGTACGGGGGGTCTCACCCCTCCGCTTT. This sequence encodes CAWSVRGVSPLRF.

In its sample, this clonotype was seen many times. V and J are TRBV19 and TRBJ1-2, with TRBD1 identical over 7 bases. The CDR3 spans 15 residues. The germline V gene has CDR1 LNHDA and CDR2 SQIVND (reference sequence). The ends lost 6 bases at V and 1 base at J; junction bases unmatched: 8. The CDR3 DNA is TGTGCCAGTAGAGGGACAGCAGGGCGTAACTATGGCTACACCTTC. This codes for CASRGTAGRNYGYTF.

The chain couples TRBV7-8 to TRBJ2-3; TRBD2 might be the D (5 bases). V dropped 5 bases and J dropped 5 bases, with 11 bases sitting between them. This CDR3 comprises 13 residues. CDR1 SGHVS and CDR2 FQNEAQ come from the germline V gene. Here the CDR3 reads CASSLYGVDTQYF. The CDR3 DNA follows: TGTGCCAGCAGCCTATACGGGGTAGATACGCAGTATTTT.

In its sample, this clonotype was seen many times. The V and J genes are TRBV6-1 and TRBJ2-7; 13 bases are shared with TRBD2. This CDR3 comprises 17 residues. V lost 2 bases and J lost 7; bases outside the gene matches: 11. CDR1 and CDR2 (germline): MNHNS, SASEGT. CDR3 DNA: TGTGCCAGCAGTGAATGGGGACTAGCGGGGTCCAAGGAAGAGCAGTACTTC. Its protein product is CASSEWGLAGSKEEQYF.

This clonotype has ten or more counts. This chain uses TRBV4-1 with TRBJ1-4, with D possibly being TRBD1 (5 bases). Germline V gene sequence: CDR1 MGHRA, CDR2 YSYEKL. This CDR3 comprises 14 residues. Trimming shortened V by 4 bases and J by 6 bases, and 12 bases separated the two germline ends. The CDR3 sequence is CASSPVRGDEKLFF. CDR3 sequence (DNA): TGCGCCAGCAGCCCCGTGCGGGGGGATGAAAAACTGTTTTTT.

About this clonotype: Relative to the germline gene, one junction end is altered; a read error may explain this. The chain combines TRBV29-1 with TRBJ2-1; D uncertain. Germline values: CDR1 SQVTM, CDR2 ANQGSEA. The CDR3 length is 10 residues. The chain's CDR3 is CGVVYNEQFF. CDR3 sequence (DNA): TGCGGCGTTGTTTACAATGAGCAGTTCTTC.

This clonotype was seen at least ten times. The gene calls are TRBV11-1 and TRBJ2-7; either TRBD1 or TRBD2 may supply D (5 bases each). CDR3 length: 15 amino acids. The V gene lost 5 bases and the J gene lost 1 base, with 15 bases spanning the gap. Looked up from germline, CDR1 is SGHAT and CDR2 is FQDESV (reference sequence). The CDR3 sequence is CASSLSGTVSYEQYF. The CDR3 nucleotides read TGTGCCAGCAGCCTCTCCGGGACGGTGTCCTACGAGCAGTACTTC.

Concerning this clonotype itself: It may be a read error: a sequence one base away is much more abundant. The rearrangement joins TRBV12-3 or TRBV12-4 to TRBJ1-2, with D uncertain. This CDR3 has 11 amino acids. In DNA form, the CDR3 reads TGTGCCAGCAGTTTCCTCGGTGGCTGCACCTTC. Its protein is CASSFLGGCTF.

The table lists this clonotype with many counts. The V and J genes are TRBV5-1 and TRBJ2-3; TRBD2 matches 11 bases. Germline CDR1 and CDR2: SGHRS and YFSETQ. This CDR3 has 16 residues. V shed 3 bases and J 2 bases; nucleotides not matched to a gene: 5. The CDR3 reads CASSSGLAGLTDTQYF. Here the CDR3 DNA reads TGCGCCAGCAGCTCAGGACTAGCGGGCCTCACAGATACGCAGTATTTT.

This clonotype was recorded many times. The chain is built from TRBV5-1 and TRBJ1-2; TRBD1 is a possible D gene (5 bases). The germline gives CDR1 SGHRS, CDR2 YFSETQ. Trimming took off 5 bases at V and 4 bases at J, with 12 bases between the two ends. CDR3 length: 13 residues. The CDR3 sequence: CASSPGTGYGYTF. The CDR3 DNA follows: TGCGCCAGCAGTCCCGGGACCGGCTATGGCTACACCTTC.

This clonotype was picked up many times. The chain links TRBV15 to TRBJ2-5, with 10 bases that match TRBD2. Losses at the gene ends were 3 bases for V and 1 base for J; bases not matched to a gene: 5. Germline CDR1 is LNHNV and CDR2 is YYDKDF (reference sequence). The CDR3 sequence is 16 residues long. The CDR3 reads CATSSWTSGAQETQYF. The DNA of the CDR3 is TGTGCCACCAGCAGCTGGACTAGCGGAGCCCAAGAGACCCAGTACTTC.

As to this clonotype: This may come from a read error, since a much larger clone is one base off. The chain links TRBV3-1 to TRBJ2-3; D is uncertain. The CDR3 spans 12 residues. Trimming cost V 1 base and J 5 bases, with 4 bases left between them. Germline CDR1 and CDR2: LGHDT and YNNKEL (reference sequence). In DNA, the CDR3 is TGTGCCAGCAGCCAAGCCATAGATACGCAGTATTTT. Encoded protein: CASSQAIDTQYF.

The V and J genes are TRBV2 and TRBJ2-3; 8 nucleotides align to TRBD1. Trimming removed 5 bases from V and 6 bases from J; junction bases left unmatched: 4. The CDR3 contains 13 residues. The germline CDR1 and CDR2 sequences are SNHLY and FYNNEI. CDR3 DNA: TGTGCCAGCAGTTCTTGGACAGGGGATACGCAGTATTTT. This gives the protein CASSSWTGDTQYF.

This clonotype was seen repeatedly, ten times or more. V and J are TRBV7-9 and TRBJ2-2, with D possibly TRBD1 on 5 matching bases. V was cut by 1 base and J by 3 bases, with 9 bases left in between. Per the germline V gene, CDR1 is SEHNR and CDR2 is FQNEAQ (reference sequence). This CDR3 spans 15 amino acids. The CDR3 DNA follows: TGTGCCAGCAGCTTAGGGGGCGCTGACACCGGGGAGCTGTTTTTT. Protein sequence: CASSLGGADTGELFF.

Comments on this clonotype: A much more abundant neighbour one base away suggests this may be a read error. The rearrangement uses TRBV4-3 and TRBJ1-2; 10 positions match TRBD1. V shed 8 bases, J shed 7 bases, and the junction held 16 bases outside the gene matches. Germline V lookup: CDR1 LGHNA, CDR2 YSLEER. The CDR3 extends over 16 amino acids. CDR3 DNA sequence: TGCGCCAGCCACAGGGGACAGGGGATTTCGCTGGGTGGCTACACCTTC. It translates to CASHRGQGISLGGYTF.

This clonotype was observed a few times. This may be a read error, as it is one base from a much larger clone. As the CDR3 is not closed by the conserved phenylalanine or tryptophan, this likely results from a read error. This rearrangement joins TRBV24-1 to TRBJ1-2, with no clear D. CDR3 length: 11 amino acids. V dropped 3 bases and J dropped 7 bases, with 5 bases sitting between them. CDR1 KGHDR and CDR2 SFDVKD come from the germline V gene. The CDR3 region is CATSDNVGYTL. CDR3 DNA sequence: TGTGCCACCAGTGATAATGTTGGCTACACCCTC.